This T cell receptor beta chain was sequenced for a study of post-analysis software for immune sequencing data. TCR beta cDNA libraries had unique molecular identifiers. Input populations of 1 to 10 million T cells gave rise to some 500,000 cDNA molecules. From the PCR reads, TCRdb called clonotypes with MiXCR, one entry per CDR3 protein. Found here are approximately 460,000 distinct CDR3 sequences, roughly 45% of them singletons; the top ten hold 9% to 13%. A word on this clonotype: The target antigen is unknown.

With V trimmed by 3 bases and J by 6 bases, 2 bases remained unmatched. The CDR3 contains 13 residues. Germline V lookup: CDR1 KGHSH, CDR2 LQKENI. Study-wide results and caveats: For normalized Chao1 diversity, multiple sclerosis patients scored significantly lower than controls did. Patients carried roughly 5 TRBV segments more frequently than controls did, and TRBV5-6, TRBV5-1 and TRBV20-1 were among them.

This chain links TRBV18 with TRBJ2-1; TRBD1 matches 7 bases. Sequenced input: blood. This sequence originates from a girl aged 10-17 years with multiple sclerosis. The CDR3 protein is CASSPDRRNEQFF. CDR3 coding DNA: TGTGCCAGCTCACCGGACAGGCGCAATGAGCAGTTCTTC.